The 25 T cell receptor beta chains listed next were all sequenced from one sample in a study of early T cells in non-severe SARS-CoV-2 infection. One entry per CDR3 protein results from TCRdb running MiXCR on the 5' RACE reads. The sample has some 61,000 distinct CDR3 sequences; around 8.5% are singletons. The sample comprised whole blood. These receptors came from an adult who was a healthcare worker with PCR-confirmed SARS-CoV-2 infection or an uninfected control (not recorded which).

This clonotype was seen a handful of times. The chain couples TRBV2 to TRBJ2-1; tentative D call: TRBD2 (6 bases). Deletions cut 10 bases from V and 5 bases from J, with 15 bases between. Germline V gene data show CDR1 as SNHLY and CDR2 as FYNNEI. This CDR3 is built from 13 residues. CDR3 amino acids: CATTRDQNNEQFF. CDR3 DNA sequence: TGTGCCACGACTAGGGACCAAAACAATGAGCAGTTCTTC.

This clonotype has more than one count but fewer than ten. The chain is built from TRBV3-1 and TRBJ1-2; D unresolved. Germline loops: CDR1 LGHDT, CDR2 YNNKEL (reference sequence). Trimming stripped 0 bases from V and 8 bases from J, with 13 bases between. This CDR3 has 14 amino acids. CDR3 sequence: CASSQDWTEGGYTF. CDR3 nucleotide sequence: TGTGCCAGCAGCCAAGACTGGACGGAAGGCGGCTACACCTTC.

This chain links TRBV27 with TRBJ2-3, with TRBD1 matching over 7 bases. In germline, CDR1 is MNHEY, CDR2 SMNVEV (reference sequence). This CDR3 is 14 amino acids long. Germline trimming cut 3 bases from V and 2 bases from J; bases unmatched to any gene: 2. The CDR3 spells CASSFRGFTDTQYF. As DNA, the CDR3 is TGTGCCAGCAGTTTCAGGGGGTTCACAGATACGCAGTATTTT.

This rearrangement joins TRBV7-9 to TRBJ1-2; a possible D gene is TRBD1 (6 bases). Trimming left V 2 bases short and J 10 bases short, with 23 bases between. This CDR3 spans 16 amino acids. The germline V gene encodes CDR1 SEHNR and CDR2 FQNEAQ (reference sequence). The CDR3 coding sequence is TGTGCCAGCAGCTTATATTTGGGGACAAGGGAATCCTTCTACACCTTC. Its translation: CASSLYLGTRESFYTF.

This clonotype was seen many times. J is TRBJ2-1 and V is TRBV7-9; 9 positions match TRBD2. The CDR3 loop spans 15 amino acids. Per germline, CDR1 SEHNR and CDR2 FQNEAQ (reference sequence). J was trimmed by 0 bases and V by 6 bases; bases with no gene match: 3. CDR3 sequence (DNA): TGTGCCAGCAGAGGACTAGCGAGCTCCTACAATGAGCAGTTCTTC. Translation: CASRGLASSYNEQFF. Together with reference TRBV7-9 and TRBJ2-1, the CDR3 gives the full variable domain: DTGVSQNPRHKITKRGQNVTFRCDPISEHNRLYWYRQTLGQGPEFLTYFQNEAQLEKSRLLSDRFSAERPKGSFSTLEIQRTEQGDSAMYLCASRGLASSYNEQFFGPGTRLTVL.

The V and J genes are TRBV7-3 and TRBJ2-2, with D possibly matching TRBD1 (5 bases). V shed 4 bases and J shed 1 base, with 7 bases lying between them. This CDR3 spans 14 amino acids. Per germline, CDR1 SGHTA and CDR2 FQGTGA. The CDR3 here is CASSSTVNTGELFF. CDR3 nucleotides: TGTGCCAGCAGCTCGACAGTGAACACCGGGGAGCTGTTTTTT.

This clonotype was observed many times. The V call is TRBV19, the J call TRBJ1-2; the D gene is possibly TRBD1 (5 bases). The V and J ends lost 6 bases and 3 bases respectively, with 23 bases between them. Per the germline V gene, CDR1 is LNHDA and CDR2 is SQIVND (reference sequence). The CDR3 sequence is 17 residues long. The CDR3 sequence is CASSHGVMRGEDYGYTF. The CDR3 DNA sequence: TGTGCCAGTAGCCATGGGGTTATGAGGGGTGAGGACTATGGCTACACCTTC.

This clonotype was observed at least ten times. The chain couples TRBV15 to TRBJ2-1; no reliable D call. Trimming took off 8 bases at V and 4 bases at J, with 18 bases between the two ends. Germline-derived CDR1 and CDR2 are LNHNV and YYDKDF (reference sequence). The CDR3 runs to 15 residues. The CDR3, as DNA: TGTGCCACCTCCCGGCCGAGCGAATCGTACAATGAGCAGTTCTTC. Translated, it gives CATSRPSESYNEQFF.

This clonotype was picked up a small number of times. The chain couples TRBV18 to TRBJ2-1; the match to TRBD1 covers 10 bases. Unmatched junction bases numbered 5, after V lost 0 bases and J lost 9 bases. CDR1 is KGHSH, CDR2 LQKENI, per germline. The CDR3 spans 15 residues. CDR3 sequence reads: CASSPPGQGWGEQFF. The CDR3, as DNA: TGTGCCAGCTCACCACCGGGACAGGGGTGGGGTGAGCAGTTCTTC.

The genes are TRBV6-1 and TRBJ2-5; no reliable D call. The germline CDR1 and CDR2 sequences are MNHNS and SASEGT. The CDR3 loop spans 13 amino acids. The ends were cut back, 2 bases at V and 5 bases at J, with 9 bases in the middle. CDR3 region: CASSETTLETQYF. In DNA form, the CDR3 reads TGTGCCAGCAGTGAAACGACTCTCGAGACCCAGTACTTC.

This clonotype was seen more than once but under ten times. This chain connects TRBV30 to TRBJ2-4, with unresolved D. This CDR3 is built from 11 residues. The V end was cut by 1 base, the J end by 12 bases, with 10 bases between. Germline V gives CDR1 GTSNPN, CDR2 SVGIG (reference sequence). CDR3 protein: CAWSGQQDQYF. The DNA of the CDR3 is TGTGCCTGGAGTGGCCAGCAGGATCAGTACTTC.

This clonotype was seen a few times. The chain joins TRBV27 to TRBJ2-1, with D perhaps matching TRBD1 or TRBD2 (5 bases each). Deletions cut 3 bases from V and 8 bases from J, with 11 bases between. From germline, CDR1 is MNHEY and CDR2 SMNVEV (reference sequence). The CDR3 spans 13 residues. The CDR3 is CASSFGAWDEQFF. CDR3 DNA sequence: TGTGCCAGCAGTTTCGGGGCTTGGGATGAGCAGTTCTTC.

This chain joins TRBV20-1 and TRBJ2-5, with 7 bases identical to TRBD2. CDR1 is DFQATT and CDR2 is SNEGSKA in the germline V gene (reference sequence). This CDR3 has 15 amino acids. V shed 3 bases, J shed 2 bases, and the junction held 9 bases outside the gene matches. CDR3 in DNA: TGCAGTGCTAGTAAAAAGGGAGGGAGTCAAGAGACCCAGTACTTC. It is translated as CSASKKGGSQETQYF.

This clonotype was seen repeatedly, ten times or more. CDR3 sequence reads: CASSPAGGRSGTQYF. Written as DNA, the CDR3 is TGTGCCAGCAGCCCTGCCGGGGGGCGGAGCGGGACCCAGTACTTC. This sequence joins TRBV9 and TRBJ2-5, with D possibly TRBD2 on 7 matching bases. Trimming removed 4 bases from V and 7 bases from J, with 20 bases in between. In germline, CDR1 is SGDLS, CDR2 YYNGEE. The CDR3 has 15 amino acids.

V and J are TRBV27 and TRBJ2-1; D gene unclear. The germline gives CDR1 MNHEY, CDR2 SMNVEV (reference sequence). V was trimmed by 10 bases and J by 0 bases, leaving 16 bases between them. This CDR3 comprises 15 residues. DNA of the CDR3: TGTGCCACCTCCTATAGCCCAGTCTCCTACAATGAGCAGTTCTTC. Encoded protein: CATSYSPVSYNEQFF.

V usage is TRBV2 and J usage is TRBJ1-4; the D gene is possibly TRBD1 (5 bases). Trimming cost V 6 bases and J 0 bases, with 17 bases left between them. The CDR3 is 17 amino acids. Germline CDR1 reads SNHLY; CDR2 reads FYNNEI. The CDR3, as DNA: TGTGCCAGCAGATTCCATAAACAGGCGCCAACTAATGAAAAACTGTTTTTT. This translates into CASRFHKQAPTNEKLFF.

CDR3 nucleotides: TGCGCCAGCAGCCAATCCCGCGGGGGGGCGAGGACCGGGGAGCTGTTTTTT. Its protein is CASSQSRGGARTGELFF. V and J are TRBV4-1 and TRBJ2-2; TRBD2 aligns across 9 bases. The germline V gene encodes CDR1 MGHRA and CDR2 YSYEKL. V lost 2 bases and J lost 5; bases outside the gene matches: 9. This CDR3 is built from 17 residues.

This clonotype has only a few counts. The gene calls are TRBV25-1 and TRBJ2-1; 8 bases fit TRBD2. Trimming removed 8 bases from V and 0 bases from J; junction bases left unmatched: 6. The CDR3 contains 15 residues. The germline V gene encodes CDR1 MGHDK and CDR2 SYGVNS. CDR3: CASRTAGGSYNEQFF. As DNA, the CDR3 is TGTGCCAGCCGTACCGCGGGGGGCTCCTACAATGAGCAGTTCTTC.

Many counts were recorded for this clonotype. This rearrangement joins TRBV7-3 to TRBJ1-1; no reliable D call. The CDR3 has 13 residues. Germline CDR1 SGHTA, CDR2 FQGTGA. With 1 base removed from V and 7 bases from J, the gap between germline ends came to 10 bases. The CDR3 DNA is TGTGCCAGCAGCTTAAATCCGGGTTATGAAGCTTTCTTT. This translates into CASSLNPGYEAFF.

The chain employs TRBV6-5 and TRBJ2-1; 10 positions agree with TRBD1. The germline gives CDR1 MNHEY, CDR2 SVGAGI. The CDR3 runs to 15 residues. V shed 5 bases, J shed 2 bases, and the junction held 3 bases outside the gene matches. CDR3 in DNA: TGTGCCAGCAGTCCCGGGACAGGGGCCTACAATGAGCAGTTCTTC. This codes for CASSPGTGAYNEQFF.

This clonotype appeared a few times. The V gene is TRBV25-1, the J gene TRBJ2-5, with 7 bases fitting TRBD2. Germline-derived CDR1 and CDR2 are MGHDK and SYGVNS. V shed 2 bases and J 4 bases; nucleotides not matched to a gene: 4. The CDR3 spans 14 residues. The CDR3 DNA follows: TGTGCCAGCAGTGAAGCGGGGGAAAGAGAGACCCAGTACTTC. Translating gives CASSEAGERETQYF. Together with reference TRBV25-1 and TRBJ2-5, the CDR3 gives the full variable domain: EADIYQTPRYLVIGTGKKITLECSQTMGHDKMYWYQQDPGMELHLIHYSYGVNSTEKGDLSSESTVSRIRTEHFPLTLESARPSHTSQYLCASSEAGERETQYFGPGTRLLVL.

In DNA, the CDR3 is TGTGCCAGCAGCCGGACAGAGACCGGGGAGCTGTTTTTT. It is translated as CASSRTETGELFF. This chain links TRBV3-1 with TRBJ2-2, with D perhaps matching TRBD1 (6 bases). This CDR3 has 13 residues. Germline V lookup: CDR1 LGHDT, CDR2 YNNKEL (reference sequence). The V gene lost 4 bases and the J gene lost 5 bases, with 8 bases spanning the gap.

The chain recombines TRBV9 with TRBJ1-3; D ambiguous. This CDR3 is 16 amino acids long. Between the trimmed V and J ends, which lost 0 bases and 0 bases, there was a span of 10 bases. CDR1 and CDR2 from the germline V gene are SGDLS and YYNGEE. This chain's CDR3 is CASSVAPTASGNTIYF. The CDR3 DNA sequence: TGTGCCAGCAGCGTAGCTCCAACAGCCTCTGGAAACACCATATATTTT.

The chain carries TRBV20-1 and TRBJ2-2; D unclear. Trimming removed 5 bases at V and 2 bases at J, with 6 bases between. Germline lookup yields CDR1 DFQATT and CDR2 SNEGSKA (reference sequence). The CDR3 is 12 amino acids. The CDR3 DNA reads TGCAGTGCTCCCGAAAACACCGGGGAGCTGTTTTTT. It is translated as CSAPENTGELFF.

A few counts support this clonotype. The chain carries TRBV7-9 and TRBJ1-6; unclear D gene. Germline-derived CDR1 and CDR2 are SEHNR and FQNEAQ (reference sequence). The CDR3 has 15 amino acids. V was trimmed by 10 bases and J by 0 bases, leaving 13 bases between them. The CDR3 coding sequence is TGTGCCATCCTTGCGGAGAGCTCCTATAATTCACCCCTCCACTTT. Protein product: CAILAESSYNSPLHF.